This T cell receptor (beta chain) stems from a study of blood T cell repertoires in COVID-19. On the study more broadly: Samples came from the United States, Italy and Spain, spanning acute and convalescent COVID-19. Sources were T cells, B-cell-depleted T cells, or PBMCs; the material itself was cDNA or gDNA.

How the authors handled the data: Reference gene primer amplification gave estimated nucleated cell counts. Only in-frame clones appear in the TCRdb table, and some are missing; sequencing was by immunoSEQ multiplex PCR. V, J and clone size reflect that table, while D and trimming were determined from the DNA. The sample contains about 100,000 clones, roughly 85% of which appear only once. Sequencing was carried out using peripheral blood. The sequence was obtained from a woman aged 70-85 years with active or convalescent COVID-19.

The CDR3 sequence is CASSLRAASANEQFF. The CDR3 region has the DNA TGTGCCAGCAGCTTGAGGGCCGCTAGCGCCAATGAGCAGTTCTTC. This chain joins TRBV7-8 and TRBJ2-1, with D perhaps TRBD2 (6 bases). This CDR3 is built from 15 residues. V was clipped by 3 bases and J by 6 bases, with 15 bases between them. Germline V CDR1 and CDR2: SGHVS, FQNEAQ.